These 2 T cell receptor beta chains came from one sample sequenced in a study of blood T cell repertoires in COVID-19. Sequenced by immunoSEQ multiplex PCR; TCRdb stores in-frame clones only, minus some. The sample records more than 200,000 clones, 80% to 90% being singletons. The sequenced material came from peripheral blood. These receptors all come from a man aged 50 to 60 with acute or convalescent COVID-19.

The CDR3 DNA reads TGTGCCAGCAGCTTCCCCCCCGGGACTAGGTTGTACAATGAGCAGTTCTTC. It yields the protein CASSFPPGTRLYNEQFF. The rearrangement joins TRBV5-4 to TRBJ2-1, with TRBD2 identical over 8 bases. CDR3 length: 17 residues. V shed 2 bases and J 4 bases; nucleotides not matched to a gene: 11. Looked up from germline, CDR1 is SGHNT and CDR2 is YYREEE (reference sequence).

The rearrangement joins TRBV13 to TRBJ2-5; 10 nucleotides line up with TRBD1. Trimming at V came to 2 bases and at J to 4 bases, leaving 4 bases not matched to a gene. This CDR3 spans 15 amino acids. The germline gives CDR1 PRHDT, CDR2 FYEKMQ (reference sequence). The CDR3 DNA reads TGTGCCAGCAGCTTAAGACAGGGGGCACGAGAGACCCAGTACTTC. This sequence encodes CASSLRQGARETQYF.